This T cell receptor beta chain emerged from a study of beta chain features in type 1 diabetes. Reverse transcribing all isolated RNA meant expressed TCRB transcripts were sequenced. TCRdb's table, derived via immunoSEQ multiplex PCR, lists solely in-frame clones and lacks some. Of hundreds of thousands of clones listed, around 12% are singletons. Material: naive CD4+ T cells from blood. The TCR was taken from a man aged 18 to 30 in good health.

DNA of the CDR3: TGTGCCAGCAGCCAAGATCCGGTATCCTACGAGCAGTACTTC. This encodes CASSQDPVSYEQYF. The chain carries TRBV4-2 and TRBJ2-5; D uncertain. The DNA end favors TRBJ2-7, so the J call may be wrong. The CDR3 loop spans 14 amino acids. CDR1 LGHNA and CDR2 YNFKEQ come from the germline V gene.